This TCR beta chain was recorded in a study of T cell responses to AZD1222 COVID-19 vaccine (dated by TCRdb to 2020 to 2022). A note on the overall study: TCR sequencing covered fewer than 250 trial participants: approximately 200 given two doses of AZD1222 and 26 given two doses of MenACWY control vaccine. Trial participants were enrolled by age into subgroups of 18-55, 56-69 and 70-plus years, and around 140, 26 and 57 TCR-sequenced participants, respectively, were included in these subgroups.

This clone showed up just a few times. The target of this receptor is not known. The input lacks base qualities; no much larger clone sits a single base away. Study-wide findings and limitations: Participants were mostly white British and included more females than males, and it was suggested by the authors that clonal diversity may have been underestimated. The 56-69-year group was small, and its depth increase did not reach significance, likely because of low power. CD4 TCRs associated with the vaccine covered the entire spike protein, and the dominant responses were in regions 160-218 and 743-854. Because no day 14 peak-response samples were available, the repertoires could be characterized only after the peak T cell response. Only five to seven AZD1222 recipients were SARS-CoV-2 seropositive at baseline, limiting conclusions about previously exposed vaccinees. Spike-specific TCR breadth and depth rose significantly after two AZD1222 doses compared with day 0 and with MenACWY recipients. Epitopes outside the regions mutated in the B.1.351 and B.1.1.7 variants were reportedly recognized by nearly half of the unique spike-specific TCRs.

V is shortened by 5 bases, J by 4 bases, and the region joining them spans 17 bases. Via the germline V gene (reference sequence), CDR1 is MNHEY and CDR2 SMNVEV. The CDR3 sequence holds 15 residues, the cysteine and phenylalanine included. Solely the CDR3 DNA is kept, with 45 bases framed from the first base. This specimen's time point label, per the study, means: baseline before first vaccination. The sample's treatment or condition label, decoded: meningococcal conjugate vaccine given as trial control. Vaccinee samples were obtained from the UK trials COV001 and COV002, which included a single-blind randomized controlled phase 2/3 trial of AZD1222 (ChAdOx1 nCoV-19) in healthy adults. For TCRbeta chain sequencing, PBMC samples from trial participants were taken at day 0 and at day 28 after the second dose. The CDR3 regions of human TCRbeta chains were analyzed by immunosequencing. The original pipeline was this. Repertoire TCRs were matched against a reference library of SARS-CoV-2-specific TCRs generated with the MIRA antigen-specificity platform. Breadth meant the fraction of unique TCRs that were SARS-CoV-2-associated, whereas depth meant the fraction of total T cells that were SARS-CoV-2-associated. Using the MIRA data, each spike-specific TCR was mapped to the spike region that the TCR reacts to and placed in a CD4 or CD8 class. Log10-transformed breadth and depth values were compared by one-way ANOVA with Sidak's multiple comparisons tests. Imported from immuneACCESS, the table was reduced by TCRdb to in-frame sequences with V and J called. These copies leave out some clones; in studies compared against another copy, an unresolved V gene accounts for under half, and the cause of the remainder is not known. That table supplies the V and J calls and clone size; D and trimming were determined from the DNA. This sample comprises approximately 200,000 clones, about 87% of them detected only once. Approximately 2.5% of the sample comes from the top ten.

This receptor was identified in an adult in good health. The sample consisted of peripheral blood, taken on day 0 of MenACWY control vaccination. Recombination joined TRBV27 with TRBJ1-2, with a weak D call of TRBD1 (6 bases match). The DNA sequence follows: TGTGCCAGCAGTGACTACGGGGGGCCGACCTATGGCTACACCTTC. The translation is CASSDYGGPTYGYTF.